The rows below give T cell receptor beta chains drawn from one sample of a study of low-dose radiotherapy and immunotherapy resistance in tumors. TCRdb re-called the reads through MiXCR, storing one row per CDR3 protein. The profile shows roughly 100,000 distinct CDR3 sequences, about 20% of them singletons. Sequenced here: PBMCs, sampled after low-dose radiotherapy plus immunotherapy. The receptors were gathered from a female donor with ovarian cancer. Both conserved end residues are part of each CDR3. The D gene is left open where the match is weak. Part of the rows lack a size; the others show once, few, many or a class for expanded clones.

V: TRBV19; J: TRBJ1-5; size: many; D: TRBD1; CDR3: CASSSTGGGQPQHF; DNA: TGTGCCAGTAGTTCGACAGGGGGTGGCCAGCCCCAGCATTTT
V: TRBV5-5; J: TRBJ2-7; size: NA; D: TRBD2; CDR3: CASSLRLAGVTYEQYF; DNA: TGTGCCAGCAGCTTACGACTAGCGGGAGTAACCTACGAGCAGTACTTC
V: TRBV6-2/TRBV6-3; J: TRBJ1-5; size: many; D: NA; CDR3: CARDQDCNQPQHF; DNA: TGTGCCCGCGACCAAGATTGTAACCAGCCCCAGCATTTT
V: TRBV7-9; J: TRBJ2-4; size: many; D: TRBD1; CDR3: CASSRPTGEVGKNIQYF; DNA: TGTGCCAGCAGCCGACCGACAGGGGAAGTCGGCAAAAACATTCAGTACTTC
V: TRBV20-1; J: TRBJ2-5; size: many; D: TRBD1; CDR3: CSARETGTGRETQYF; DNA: TGCAGTGCTAGAGAAACCGGGACAGGGAGGGAGACCCAGTACTTC
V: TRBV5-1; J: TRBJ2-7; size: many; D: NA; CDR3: CASSSWDSLGYEQYF; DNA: TGCGCCAGCAGCTCCTGGGACTCCCTCGGGTACGAGCAGTACTTC
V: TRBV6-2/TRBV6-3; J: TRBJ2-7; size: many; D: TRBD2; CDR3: CASSDIAGGTHEQYF; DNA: TGTGCCAGCAGTGACATAGCGGGAGGTACCCACGAGCAGTACTTC
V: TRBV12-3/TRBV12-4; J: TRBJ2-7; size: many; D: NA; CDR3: CASSLGIFYEQYF; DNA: TGTGCCAGCAGTTTGGGGATCTTCTACGAGCAGTACTTC
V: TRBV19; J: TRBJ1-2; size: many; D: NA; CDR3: CASSMGFGFGGYTF; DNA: TGTGCCAGTAGTATGGGGTTCGGGTTCGGGGGCTACACCTTC
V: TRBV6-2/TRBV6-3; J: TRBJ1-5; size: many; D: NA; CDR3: CASSYHQGTGLDPTGQPQHF; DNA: TGTGCCAGCAGTTACCACCAGGGGACTGGGCTGGATCCGACTGGGCAGCCCCAGCATTTT
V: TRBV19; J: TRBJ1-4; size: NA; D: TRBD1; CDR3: CASSKRTGGVIEKLFF; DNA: TGTGCCAGTAGCAAGAGGACAGGGGGCGTGATTGAAAAACTGTTTTTT
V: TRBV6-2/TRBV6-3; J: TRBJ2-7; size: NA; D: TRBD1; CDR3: CATNPPGQLYEQYF; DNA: TGTGCCACTAACCCTCCGGGACAGCTCTACGAGCAGTACTTC
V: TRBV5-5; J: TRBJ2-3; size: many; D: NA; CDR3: CASSLMGEADTQYF; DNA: TGTGCCAGCAGCTTGATGGGCGAAGCAGATACGCAGTATTTT
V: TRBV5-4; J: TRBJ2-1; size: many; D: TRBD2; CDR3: CASSLGGSSGNNEQFF; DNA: TGTGCCAGCAGCTTGGGCGGGTCTAGCGGAAACAATGAGCAGTTCTTC
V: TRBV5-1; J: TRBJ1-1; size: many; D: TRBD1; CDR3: CASSLDRVNTEAFF; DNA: TGCGCCAGCAGCTTAGACAGGGTGAACACTGAAGCTTTCTTT
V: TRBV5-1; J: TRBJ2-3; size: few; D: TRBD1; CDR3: CASSPDRGRTDTQYF; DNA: TGCGCCAGCAGCCCGGACAGGGGGCGGACAGATACGCAGTATTTT
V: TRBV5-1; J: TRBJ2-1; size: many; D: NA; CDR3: CASSSGLTEEQFF; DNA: TGCGCCAGCAGCTCGGGACTTACTGAGGAGCAGTTCTTC
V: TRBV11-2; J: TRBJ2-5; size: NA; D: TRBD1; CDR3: CASSPAPGQGNRETQYF; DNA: TGTGCCAGCAGCCCGGCTCCGGGACAGGGAAACCGAGAGACCCAGTACTTC
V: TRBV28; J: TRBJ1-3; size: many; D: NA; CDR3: CASTRGRRWEGNTIYF; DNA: TGTGCCAGCACCAGGGGCCGCCGGTGGGAAGGAAACACCATATATTTT
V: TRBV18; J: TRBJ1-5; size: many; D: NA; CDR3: CASSLRDTLLGPQHF; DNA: TGTGCCAGCTCACTACGGGACACCCTGCTGGGGCCCCAGCATTTT
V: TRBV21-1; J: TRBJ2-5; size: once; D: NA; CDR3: CASPKGLAEETQYF; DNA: TGTGCCAGCCCAAAGGGGCTAGCGGAAGAGACCCAGTACTTC
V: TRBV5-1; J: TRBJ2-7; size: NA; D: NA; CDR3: CASSLAEGGTYEQYF; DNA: TGCGCCAGCAGCTTGGCCGAGGGGGGTACCTACGAGCAGTACTTC
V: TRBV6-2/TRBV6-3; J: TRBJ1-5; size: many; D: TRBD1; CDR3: CASSRDRGQPQHF; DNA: TGTGCCAGCAGTCGGGACAGGGGACAGCCCCAGCATTTT
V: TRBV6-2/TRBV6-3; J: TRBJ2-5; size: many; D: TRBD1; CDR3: CASRVPGQQETQYF; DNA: TGTGCCAGCAGGGTACCGGGACAGCAAGAGACCCAGTACTTC
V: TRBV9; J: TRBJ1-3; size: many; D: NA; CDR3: CASSSPAGGLTSGNTIYF; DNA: TGTGCCAGCAGCTCCCCCGCGGGGGGACTCACCTCTGGAAACACCATATATTTT
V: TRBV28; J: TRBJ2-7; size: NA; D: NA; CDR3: CASSLLLGVSYEQYF; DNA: TGTGCCAGCAGTTTACTTCTCGGGGTATCCTACGAGCAGTACTTC
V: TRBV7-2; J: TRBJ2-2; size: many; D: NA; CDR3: CASSGGHGTGELFF; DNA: TGTGCCAGCAGCGGGGGACACGGCACCGGGGAGCTGTTTTTT
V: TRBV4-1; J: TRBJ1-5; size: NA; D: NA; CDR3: CASSPQQGRNSNQPQHF; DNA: TGCGCCAGCAGCCCCCAACAGGGTAGGAATAGCAATCAGCCCCAGCATTTT
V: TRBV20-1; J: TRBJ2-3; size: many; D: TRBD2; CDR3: CSARRASGGAGTDTQYF; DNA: TGCAGTGCTAGAAGGGCTAGCGGGGGGGCTGGAACAGATACGCAGTATTTT
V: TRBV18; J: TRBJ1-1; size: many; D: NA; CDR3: CASSQTGLVTEAFF; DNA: TGTGCCAGCTCACAAACAGGGCTGGTCACTGAAGCTTTCTTT
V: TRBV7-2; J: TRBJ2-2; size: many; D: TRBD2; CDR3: CASSPRGVRELFF; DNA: TGTGCCAGCAGCCCGCGGGGGGTCCGGGAGCTGTTTTTT
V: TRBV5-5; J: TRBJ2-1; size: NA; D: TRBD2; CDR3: CASSIPGLGGDEQFF; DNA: TGTGCCAGCAGCATACCGGGACTAGGAGGGGATGAGCAGTTCTTC
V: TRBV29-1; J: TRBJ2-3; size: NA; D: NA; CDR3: CSEPRTDTQYF; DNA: TGCAGCGAACCCCGAACAGATACGCAGTATTTT